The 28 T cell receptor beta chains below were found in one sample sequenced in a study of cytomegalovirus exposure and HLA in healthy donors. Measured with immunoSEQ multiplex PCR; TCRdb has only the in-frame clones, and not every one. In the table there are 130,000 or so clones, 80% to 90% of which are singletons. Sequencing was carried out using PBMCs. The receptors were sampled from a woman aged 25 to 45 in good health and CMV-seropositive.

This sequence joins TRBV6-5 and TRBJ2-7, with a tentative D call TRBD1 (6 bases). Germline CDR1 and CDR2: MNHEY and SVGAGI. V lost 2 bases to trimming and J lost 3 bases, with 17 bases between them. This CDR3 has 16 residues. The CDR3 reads CASSYRLVTGRYEQYF. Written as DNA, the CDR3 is TGTGCCAGCAGTTACCGCCTTGTGACAGGCCGCTACGAGCAGTACTTC.

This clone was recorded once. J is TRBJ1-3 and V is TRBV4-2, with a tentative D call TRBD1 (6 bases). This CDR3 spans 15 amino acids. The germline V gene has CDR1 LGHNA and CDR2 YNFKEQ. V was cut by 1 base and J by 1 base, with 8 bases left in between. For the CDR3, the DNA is TGTGCCAGCAGCCAAGCCAGGGGTTCTGGAAACACCATATATTTT. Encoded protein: CASSQARGSGNTIYF.

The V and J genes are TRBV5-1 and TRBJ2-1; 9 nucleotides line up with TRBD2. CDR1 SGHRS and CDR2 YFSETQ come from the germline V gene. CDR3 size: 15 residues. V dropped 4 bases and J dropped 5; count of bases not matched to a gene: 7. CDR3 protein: CASSLQTSGHNEQFF. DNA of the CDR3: TGCGCCAGCAGCCTTCAGACTAGCGGCCACAATGAGCAGTTCTTC.

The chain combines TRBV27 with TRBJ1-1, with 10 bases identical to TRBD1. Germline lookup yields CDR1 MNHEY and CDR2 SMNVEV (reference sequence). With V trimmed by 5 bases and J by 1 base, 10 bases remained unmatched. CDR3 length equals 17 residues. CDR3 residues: CASSKPTRDRGNTEAFF. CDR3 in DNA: TGTGCCAGCAGTAAACCGACCAGGGACAGGGGGAACACTGAAGCTTTCTTT.

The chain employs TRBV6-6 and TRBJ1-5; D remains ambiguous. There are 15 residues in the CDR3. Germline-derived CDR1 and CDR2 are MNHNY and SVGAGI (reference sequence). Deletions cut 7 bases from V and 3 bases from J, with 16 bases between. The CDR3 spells CASTQAPATNQPQHF. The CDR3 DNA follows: TGTGCCAGCACCCAGGCGCCGGCCACCAATCAGCCCCAGCATTTT.

This CDR3 is CAISEALTGSRGEAFF. The CDR3 DNA follows: TGTGCCATCAGTGAGGCCCTGACAGGGAGCCGGGGTGAAGCTTTCTTT. The V and J genes are TRBV10-3 and TRBJ1-1, with TRBD1 identical over 7 bases. Germline V gives CDR1 ENHRY, CDR2 SYGVKD. The J segment lost 7 bases and the V segment lost 2 bases, leaving 13 bases of the junction unmatched. This CDR3 spans 16 amino acids.

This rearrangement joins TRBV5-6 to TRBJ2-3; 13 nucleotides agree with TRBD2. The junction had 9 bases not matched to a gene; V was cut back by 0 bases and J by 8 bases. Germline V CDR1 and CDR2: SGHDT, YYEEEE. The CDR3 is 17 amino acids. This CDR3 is CASSLVGLAGSGGTQYF. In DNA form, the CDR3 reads TGTGCCAGCAGCTTGGTGGGACTAGCGGGGTCCGGAGGTACGCAGTATTTT.

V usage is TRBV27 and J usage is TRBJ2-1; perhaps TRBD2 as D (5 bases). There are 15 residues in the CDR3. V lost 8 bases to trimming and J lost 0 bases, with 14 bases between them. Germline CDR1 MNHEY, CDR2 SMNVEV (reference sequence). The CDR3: CASGLSPFSYNEQFF. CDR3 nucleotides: TGTGCCAGCGGACTGAGCCCATTCTCCTACAATGAGCAGTTCTTC.

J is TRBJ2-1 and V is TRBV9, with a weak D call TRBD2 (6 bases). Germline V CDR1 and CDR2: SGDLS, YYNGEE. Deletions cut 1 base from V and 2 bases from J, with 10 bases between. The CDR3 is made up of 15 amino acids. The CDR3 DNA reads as TGTGCCAGCAGCGTATTCCCGGGAGCCTACAATGAGCAGTTCTTC. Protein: CASSVFPGAYNEQFF.

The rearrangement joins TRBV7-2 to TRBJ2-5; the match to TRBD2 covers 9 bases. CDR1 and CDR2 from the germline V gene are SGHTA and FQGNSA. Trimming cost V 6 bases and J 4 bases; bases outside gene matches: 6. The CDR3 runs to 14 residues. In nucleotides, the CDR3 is TGTGCCAGCAGTTACCAAGCGGGAGGAGAGACCCAGTACTTC. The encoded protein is CASSYQAGGETQYF.

The CDR3: CASSEGQGHNEQFF. CDR3 bases: TGTGCCAGCAGCGAAGGACAGGGGCACAATGAGCAGTTCTTC. J is TRBJ2-1 and V is TRBV9, with TRBD1 matching over 9 bases. V trimming: 3 bases; J trimming: 5 bases; junction bases outside the gene matches: 3. Germline lookup yields CDR1 SGDLS and CDR2 YYNGEE. This CDR3 region has 14 residues.

The CDR3 loop is CASSPLTAGTGTEKLFF. CDR3 sequence (DNA): TGTGCCAGCTCACCACTCACCGCCGGGACAGGGACTGAAAAACTGTTTTTT. The rearrangement uses TRBV18 and TRBJ1-4, with 9 nucleotides matching TRBD1. The CDR3 runs 17 residues. Germline-derived CDR1 and CDR2 are KGHSH and LQKENI. J was trimmed by 7 bases and V by 1 base; bases with no gene match: 10.

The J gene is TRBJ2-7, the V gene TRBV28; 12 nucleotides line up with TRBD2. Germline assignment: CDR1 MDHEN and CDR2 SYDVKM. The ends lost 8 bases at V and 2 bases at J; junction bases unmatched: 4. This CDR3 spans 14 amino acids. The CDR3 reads CASGLAGGAYEQYF. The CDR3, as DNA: TGTGCCAGCGGTCTAGCGGGAGGGGCCTACGAGCAGTACTTC.

The CDR3, as DNA: TGTGCCAGCAGTTTAGGAGGGACTTACAATGAGCAGTTCTTC. It codes for CASSLGGTYNEQFF. The chain couples TRBV27 to TRBJ2-1, with D maybe TRBD2 (6 bases). V shed 2 bases and J shed 4 bases, with 9 bases lying between them. The CDR3 spans 14 residues. Per germline, CDR1 MNHEY and CDR2 SMNVEV (reference sequence).

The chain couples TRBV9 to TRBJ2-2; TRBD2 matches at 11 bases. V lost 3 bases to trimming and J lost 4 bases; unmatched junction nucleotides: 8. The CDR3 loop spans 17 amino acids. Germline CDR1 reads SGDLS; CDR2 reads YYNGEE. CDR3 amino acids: CASSATSGIVLTGELFF. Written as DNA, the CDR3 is TGTGCCAGCAGCGCGACTAGCGGGATAGTTCTCACCGGGGAGCTGTTTTTT.

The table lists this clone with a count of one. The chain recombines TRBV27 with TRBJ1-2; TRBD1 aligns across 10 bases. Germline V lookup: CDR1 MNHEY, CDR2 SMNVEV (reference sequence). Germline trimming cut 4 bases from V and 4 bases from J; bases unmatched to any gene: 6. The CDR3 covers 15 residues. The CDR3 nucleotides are TGTGCCAGCAGTTCCCGGGACAGGGGTTTCTATGGCTACACCTTC. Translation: CASSSRDRGFYGYTF.

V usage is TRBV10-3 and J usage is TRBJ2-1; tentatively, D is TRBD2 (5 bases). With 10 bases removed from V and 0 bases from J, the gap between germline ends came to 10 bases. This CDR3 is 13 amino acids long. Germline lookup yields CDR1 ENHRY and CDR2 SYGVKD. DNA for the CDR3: TGTGCCACCCTAGCTAGCTCCTACAATGAGCAGTTCTTC. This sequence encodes CATLASSYNEQFF.

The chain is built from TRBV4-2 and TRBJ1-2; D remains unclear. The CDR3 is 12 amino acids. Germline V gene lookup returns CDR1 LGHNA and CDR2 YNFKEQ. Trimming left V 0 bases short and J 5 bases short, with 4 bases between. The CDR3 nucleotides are TGTGCCAGCAGCCAAGACGTTTATGGCTACACCTTC. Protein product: CASSQDVYGYTF.

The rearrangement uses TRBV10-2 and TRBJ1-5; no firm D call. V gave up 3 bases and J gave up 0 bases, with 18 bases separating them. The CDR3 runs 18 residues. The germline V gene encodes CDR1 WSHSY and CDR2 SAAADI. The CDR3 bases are TGCGCCAGCAGTGATGGCTTGGTAAGCTACTATAGCAATCAGCCCCAGCATTTT. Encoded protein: CASSDGLVSYYSNQPQHF.

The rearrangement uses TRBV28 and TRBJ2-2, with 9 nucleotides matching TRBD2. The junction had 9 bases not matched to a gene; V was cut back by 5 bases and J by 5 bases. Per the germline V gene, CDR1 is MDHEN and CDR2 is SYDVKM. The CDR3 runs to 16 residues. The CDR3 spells CASSPPRREGTGELFF. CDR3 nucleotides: TGTGCCAGCAGTCCGCCGCGGCGGGAGGGGACCGGGGAGCTGTTTTTT.

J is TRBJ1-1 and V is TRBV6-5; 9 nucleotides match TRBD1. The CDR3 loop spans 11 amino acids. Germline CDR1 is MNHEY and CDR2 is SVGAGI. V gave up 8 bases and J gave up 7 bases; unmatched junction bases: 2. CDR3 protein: CASGTGFEAFF. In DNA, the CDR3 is TGTGCCAGCGGGACAGGGTTTGAAGCTTTCTTT.

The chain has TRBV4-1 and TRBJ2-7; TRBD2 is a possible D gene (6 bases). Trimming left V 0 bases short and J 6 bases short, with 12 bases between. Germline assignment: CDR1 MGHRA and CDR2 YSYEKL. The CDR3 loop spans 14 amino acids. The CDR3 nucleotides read TGCGCCAGCAGCCAAGATTCACCTAGCGCCGAGCAGTACTTC. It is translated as CASSQDSPSAEQYF.

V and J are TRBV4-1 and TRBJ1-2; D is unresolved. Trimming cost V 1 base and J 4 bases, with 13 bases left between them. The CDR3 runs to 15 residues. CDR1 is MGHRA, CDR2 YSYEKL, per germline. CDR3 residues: CASSQVGRGPYGYTF. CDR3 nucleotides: TGCGCCAGCAGCCAAGTCGGCCGGGGTCCCTATGGCTACACCTTC.

The CDR3 sequence is CASSPLGNAGTSTSGTDTQYF. The DNA of the CDR3 is TGTGCCAGCAGCCCTCTGGGCAACGCAGGGACTTCTACTAGCGGCACAGATACGCAGTATTTT. The chain combines TRBV28 with TRBJ2-3; 7 nucleotides line up with TRBD2. The CDR3 contains 21 residues. CDR1 is MDHEN, CDR2 SYDVKM, per germline. The V segment lost 6 bases and the J segment 1 base; nucleotides outside the gene matches: 25.

This CDR3 is CASSFKQGPLQPQHF. In DNA, the CDR3 is TGTGCCAGCAGCTTCAAACAGGGTCCCCTTCAGCCCCAGCATTTT. The chain joins TRBV7-8 to TRBJ1-5; TRBD1 might be the D (6 bases). Trimming took 3 bases from V and 6 from J, leaving 15 bases between them. Germline-derived CDR1 and CDR2 are SGHVS and FQNEAQ. This CDR3 has 15 residues.

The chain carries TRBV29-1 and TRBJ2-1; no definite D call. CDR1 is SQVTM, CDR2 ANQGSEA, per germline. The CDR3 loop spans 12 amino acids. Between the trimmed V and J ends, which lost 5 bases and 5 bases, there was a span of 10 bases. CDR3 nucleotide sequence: TGCAGCGTTCGAGGCTGGAACAATGAGCAGTTCTTC. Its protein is CSVRGWNNEQFF.

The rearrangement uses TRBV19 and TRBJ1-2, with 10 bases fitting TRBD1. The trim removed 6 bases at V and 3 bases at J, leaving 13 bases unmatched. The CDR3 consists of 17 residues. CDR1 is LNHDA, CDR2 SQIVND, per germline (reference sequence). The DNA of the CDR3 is TGTGCCAGTAGGCACATAGGGGGGACAGGGGCGGACTATGGCTACACCTTC. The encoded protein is CASRHIGGTGADYGYTF.

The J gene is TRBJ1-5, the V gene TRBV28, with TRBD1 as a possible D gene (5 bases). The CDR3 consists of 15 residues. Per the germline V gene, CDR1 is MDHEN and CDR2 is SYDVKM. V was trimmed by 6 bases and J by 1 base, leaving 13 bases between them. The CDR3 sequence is CASSYPRVSNQPQHF. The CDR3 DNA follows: TGTGCCAGCAGCTACCCCAGGGTAAGCAATCAGCCCCAGCATTTT.